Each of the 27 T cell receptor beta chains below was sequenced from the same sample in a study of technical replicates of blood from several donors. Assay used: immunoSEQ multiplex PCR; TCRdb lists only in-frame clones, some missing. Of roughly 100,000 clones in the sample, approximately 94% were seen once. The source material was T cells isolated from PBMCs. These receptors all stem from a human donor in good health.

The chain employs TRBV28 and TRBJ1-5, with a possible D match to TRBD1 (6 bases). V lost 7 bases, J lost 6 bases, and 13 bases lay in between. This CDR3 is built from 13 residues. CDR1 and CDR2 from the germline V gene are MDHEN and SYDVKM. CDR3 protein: CASTNRAIQPQHF. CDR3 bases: TGTGCCAGCACTAACAGGGCAATTCAGCCCCAGCATTTT.

As DNA, the CDR3 is TGTGCCGCCTTAAGGACAGGGGGGTCTTACACCGGGGAGCTGTTTTTT. It encodes CAALRTGGSYTGELFF. The chain recombines TRBV7-9 with TRBJ2-2; 10 nucleotides align to TRBD1. CDR1 is SEHNR and CDR2 is FQNEAQ in the germline V gene (reference sequence). The CDR3 runs 16 residues. V gave up 11 bases and J gave up 3 bases; unmatched junction bases: 12.

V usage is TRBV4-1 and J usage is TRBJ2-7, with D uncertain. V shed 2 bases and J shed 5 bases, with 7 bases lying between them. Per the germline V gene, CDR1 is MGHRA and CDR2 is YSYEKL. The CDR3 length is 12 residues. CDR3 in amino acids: CASSQPFDEQYF. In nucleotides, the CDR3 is TGCGCCAGCAGCCAACCCTTCGACGAGCAGTACTTC.

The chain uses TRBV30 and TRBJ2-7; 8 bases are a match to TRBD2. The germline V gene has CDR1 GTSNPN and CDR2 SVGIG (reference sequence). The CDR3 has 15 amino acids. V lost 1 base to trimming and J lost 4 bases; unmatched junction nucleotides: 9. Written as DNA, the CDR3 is TGTGCCTGGAGTGCGGGGCGGGGGGCATCATACGAGCAGTACTTC. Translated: CAWSAGRGASYEQYF. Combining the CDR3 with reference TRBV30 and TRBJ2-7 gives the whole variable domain SQTIHQWPATLVQPVGSPLSLECTVEGTSNPNLYWYRQAAGRGLQLLFYSVGIGQISSEVPQNLSASRPQDRQFILSSKKLLLSDSGFYLCAWSAGRGASYEQYFGPGTRLTVT.

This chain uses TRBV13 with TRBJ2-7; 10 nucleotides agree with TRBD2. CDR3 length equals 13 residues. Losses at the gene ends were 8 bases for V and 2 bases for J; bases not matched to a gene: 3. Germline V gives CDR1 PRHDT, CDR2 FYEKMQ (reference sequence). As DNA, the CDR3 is TGTGCCAGCGGGAGCGGGAGGGCCTACGAGCAGTACTTC. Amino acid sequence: CASGSGRAYEQYF.

CDR3 loop: CSATEETQYF. CDR3 nucleotides: TGCAGTGCTACAGAAGAGACCCAGTACTTC. V and J are TRBV20-1 and TRBJ2-5; D is undetermined. The V gene's germline CDR1 is DFQATT and CDR2 SNEGSKA (reference sequence). The germline V and J ends were trimmed by 4 bases and 3 bases, with 3 bases remaining between them. This CDR3 is 10 amino acids long.

CDR3 sequence reads: CASSEQRNRVLSGYTF. DNA of the CDR3: TGTGCCAGCAGTGAACAGAGAAACAGGGTTTTATCTGGCTACACCTTC. The V gene is TRBV6-1, the J gene TRBJ1-2; D is possibly TRBD1 (6 bases). Germline-derived CDR1 and CDR2 are MNHNS and SASEGT. CDR3 length: 16 amino acids. V was pared by 2 bases and J by 7 bases, with 20 bases between.

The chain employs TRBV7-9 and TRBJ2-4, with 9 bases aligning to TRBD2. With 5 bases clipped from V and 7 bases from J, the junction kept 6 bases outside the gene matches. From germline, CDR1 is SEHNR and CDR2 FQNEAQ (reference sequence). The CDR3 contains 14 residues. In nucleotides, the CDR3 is TGTGCCAGCAGCCCGCCCGGGACTAGCAACATTCAGTACTTC. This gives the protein CASSPPGTSNIQYF.

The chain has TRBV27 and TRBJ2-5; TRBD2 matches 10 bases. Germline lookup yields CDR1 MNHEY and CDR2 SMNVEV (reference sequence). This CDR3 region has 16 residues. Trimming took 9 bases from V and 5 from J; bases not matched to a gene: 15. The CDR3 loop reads CASQAYSGGPGETQYF. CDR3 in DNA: TGTGCCAGTCAAGCCTATAGCGGGGGGCCAGGGGAGACCCAGTACTTC.

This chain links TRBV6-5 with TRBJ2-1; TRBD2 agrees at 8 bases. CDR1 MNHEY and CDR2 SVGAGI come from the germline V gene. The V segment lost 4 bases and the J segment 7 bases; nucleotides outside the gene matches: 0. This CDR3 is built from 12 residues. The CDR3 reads CASSLAGNEQFF. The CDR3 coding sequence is TGTGCCAGCAGTTTAGCGGGGAATGAGCAGTTCTTC.

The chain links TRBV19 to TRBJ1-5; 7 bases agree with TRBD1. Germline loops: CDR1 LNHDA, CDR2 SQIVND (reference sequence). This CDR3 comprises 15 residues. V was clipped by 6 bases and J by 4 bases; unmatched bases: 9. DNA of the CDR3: TGTGCCAGTAGCAATCTCGGGACAGCTAATCAGCCCCAGCATTTT. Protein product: CASSNLGTANQPQHF.

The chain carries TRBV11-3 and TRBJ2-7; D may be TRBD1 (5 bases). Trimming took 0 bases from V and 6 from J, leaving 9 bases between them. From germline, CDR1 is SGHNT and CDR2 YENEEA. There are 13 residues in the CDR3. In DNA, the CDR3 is TGTGCCAGCAGCTTAGATCGGCAGGGCGAGCAGTACTTC. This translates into CASSLDRQGEQYF.

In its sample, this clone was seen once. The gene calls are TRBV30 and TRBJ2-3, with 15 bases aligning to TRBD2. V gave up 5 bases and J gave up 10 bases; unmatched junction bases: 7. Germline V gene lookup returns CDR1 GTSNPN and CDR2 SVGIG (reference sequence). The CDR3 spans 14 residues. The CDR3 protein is CAWQGLAGGPPQYF. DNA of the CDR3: TGTGCCTGGCAGGGACTAGCGGGGGGTCCACCGCAGTATTTT.

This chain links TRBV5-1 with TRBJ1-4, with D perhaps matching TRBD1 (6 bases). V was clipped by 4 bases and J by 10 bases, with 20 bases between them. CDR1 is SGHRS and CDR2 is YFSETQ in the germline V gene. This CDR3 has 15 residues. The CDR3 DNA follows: TGCGCCAGCAGCGCGGCCGGGACACTTGGGGGAAAACTGTTTTTT. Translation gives CASSAAGTLGGKLFF.

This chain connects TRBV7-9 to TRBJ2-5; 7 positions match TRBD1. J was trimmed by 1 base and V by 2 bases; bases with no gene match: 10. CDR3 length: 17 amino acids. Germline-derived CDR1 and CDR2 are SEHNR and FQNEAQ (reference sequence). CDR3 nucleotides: TGTGCCAGCAGCTTACGTCCTGTACAGGGGATCCAAGAGACCCAGTACTTC. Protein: CASSLRPVQGIQETQYF.

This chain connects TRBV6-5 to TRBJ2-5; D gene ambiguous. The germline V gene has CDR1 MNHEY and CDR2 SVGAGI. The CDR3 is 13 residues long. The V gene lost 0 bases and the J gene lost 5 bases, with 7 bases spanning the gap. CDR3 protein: CASSYSSPETQYF. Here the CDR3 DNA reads TGTGCCAGCAGTTACTCGAGCCCCGAGACCCAGTACTTC.

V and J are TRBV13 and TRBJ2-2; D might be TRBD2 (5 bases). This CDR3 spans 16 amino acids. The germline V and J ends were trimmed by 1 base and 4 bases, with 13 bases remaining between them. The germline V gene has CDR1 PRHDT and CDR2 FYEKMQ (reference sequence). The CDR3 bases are TGTGCCAGCAGCTTAGATGTTCCGGGGTTCACCGGGGAGCTGTTTTTT. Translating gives CASSLDVPGFTGELFF.

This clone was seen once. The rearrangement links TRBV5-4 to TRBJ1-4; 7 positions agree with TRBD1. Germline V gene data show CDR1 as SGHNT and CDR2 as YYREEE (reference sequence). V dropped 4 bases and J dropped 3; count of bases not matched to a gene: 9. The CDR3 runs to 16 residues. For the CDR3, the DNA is TGTGCCAGCAGCCCAGTCGGGACAGAGTCTAATGAAAAACTGTTTTTT. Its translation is CASSPVGTESNEKLFF.

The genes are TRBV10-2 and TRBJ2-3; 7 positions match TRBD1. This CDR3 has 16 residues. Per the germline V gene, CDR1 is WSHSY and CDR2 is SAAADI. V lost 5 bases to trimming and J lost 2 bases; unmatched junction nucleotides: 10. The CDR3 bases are TGCGCCAGCAGTCGGCCTTCGACAGGGTACACAGATACGCAGTATTTT. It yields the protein CASSRPSTGYTDTQYF.

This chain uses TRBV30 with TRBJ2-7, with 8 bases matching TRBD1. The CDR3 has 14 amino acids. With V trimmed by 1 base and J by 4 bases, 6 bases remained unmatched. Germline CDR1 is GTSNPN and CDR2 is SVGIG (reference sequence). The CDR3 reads CAWSDLDRAYEQYF. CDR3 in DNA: TGTGCCTGGAGTGATTTGGACAGGGCTTACGAGCAGTACTTC.

The CDR3 sequence is CAWSVSPEAFF. CDR3 nucleotide sequence: TGTGCCTGGAGTGTATCTCCTGAAGCTTTCTTT. The gene calls are TRBV30 and TRBJ1-1; D gene uncertain. The CDR3 extends over 11 amino acids. V lost 0 bases and J 6 bases, leaving 5 bases between the germline ends. Germline assignment: CDR1 GTSNPN and CDR2 SVGIG (reference sequence).

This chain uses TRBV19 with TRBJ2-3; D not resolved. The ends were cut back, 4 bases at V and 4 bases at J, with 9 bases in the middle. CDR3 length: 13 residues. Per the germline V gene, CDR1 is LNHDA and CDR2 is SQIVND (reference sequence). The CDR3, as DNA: TGTGCCAGTAGTAGTCATAGAGCAGATACGCAGTATTTT. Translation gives CASSSHRADTQYF.

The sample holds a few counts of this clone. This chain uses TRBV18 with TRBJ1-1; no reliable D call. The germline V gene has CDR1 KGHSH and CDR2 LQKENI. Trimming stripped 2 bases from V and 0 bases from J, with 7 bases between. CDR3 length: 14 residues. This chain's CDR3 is CASSPASMNTEAFF. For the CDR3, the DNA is TGTGCCAGCTCACCAGCATCTATGAACACTGAAGCTTTCTTT.

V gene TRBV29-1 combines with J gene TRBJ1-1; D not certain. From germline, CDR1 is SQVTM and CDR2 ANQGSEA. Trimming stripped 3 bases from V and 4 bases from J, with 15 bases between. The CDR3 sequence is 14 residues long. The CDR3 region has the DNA TGCAGCGTTGAGGCCCGCCTTGCCACCACTGAAGCTTTCTTT. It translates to CSVEARLATTEAFF. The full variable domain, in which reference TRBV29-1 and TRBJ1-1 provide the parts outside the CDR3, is SAVISQKPSRDICQRGTSLTIQCQVDSQVTMMFWYRQQPGQSLTLIATANQGSEATYESGFVIDKFPISRPNLTFSTLTVSNMSPEDSSIYLCSVEARLATTEAFFGQGTRLTVV.

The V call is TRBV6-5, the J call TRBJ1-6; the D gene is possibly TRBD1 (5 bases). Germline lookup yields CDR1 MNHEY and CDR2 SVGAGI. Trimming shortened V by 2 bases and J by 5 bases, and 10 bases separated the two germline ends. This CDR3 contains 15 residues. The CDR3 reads CASSYGDRHNSPLHF. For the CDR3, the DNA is TGTGCCAGCAGTTACGGAGACAGACATAATTCACCCCTCCACTTT.

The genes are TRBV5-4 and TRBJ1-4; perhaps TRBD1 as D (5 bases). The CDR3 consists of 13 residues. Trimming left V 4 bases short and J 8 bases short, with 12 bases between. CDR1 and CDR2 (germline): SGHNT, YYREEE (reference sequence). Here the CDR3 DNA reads TGTGCCAGCAGCCGCGACAGAGCCGAAAAACTGTTTTTT. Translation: CASSRDRAEKLFF. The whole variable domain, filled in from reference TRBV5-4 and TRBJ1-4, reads ETGVTQSPTHLIKTRGQQVTLRCSSQSGHNTVSWYQQALGQGPQFIFQYYREEENGRGNFPPRFSGLQFPNYSSELNVNALELDDSALYLCASSRDRAEKLFFGSGTQLSVL.

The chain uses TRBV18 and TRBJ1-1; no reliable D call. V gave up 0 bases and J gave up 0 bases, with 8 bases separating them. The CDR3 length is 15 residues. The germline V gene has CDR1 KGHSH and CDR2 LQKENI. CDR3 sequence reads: CASSPPSLMNTEAFF. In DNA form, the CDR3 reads TGTGCCAGCTCACCACCGTCTCTAATGAACACTGAAGCTTTCTTT.